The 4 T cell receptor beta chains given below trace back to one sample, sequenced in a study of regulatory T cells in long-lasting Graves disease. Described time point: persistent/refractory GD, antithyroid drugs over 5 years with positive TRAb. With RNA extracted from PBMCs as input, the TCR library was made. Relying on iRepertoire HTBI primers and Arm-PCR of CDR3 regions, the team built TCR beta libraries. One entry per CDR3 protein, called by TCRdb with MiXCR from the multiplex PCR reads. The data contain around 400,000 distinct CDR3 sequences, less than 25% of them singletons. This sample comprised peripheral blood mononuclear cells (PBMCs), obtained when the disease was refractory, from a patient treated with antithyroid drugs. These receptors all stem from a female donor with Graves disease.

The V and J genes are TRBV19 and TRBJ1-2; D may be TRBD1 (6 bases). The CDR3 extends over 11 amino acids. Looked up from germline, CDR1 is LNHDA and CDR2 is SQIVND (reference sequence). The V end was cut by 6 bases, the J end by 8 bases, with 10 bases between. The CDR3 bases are TGTGCCAGTAGCAGACAGGCCGGCTACACCTTC. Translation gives CASSRQAGYTF.

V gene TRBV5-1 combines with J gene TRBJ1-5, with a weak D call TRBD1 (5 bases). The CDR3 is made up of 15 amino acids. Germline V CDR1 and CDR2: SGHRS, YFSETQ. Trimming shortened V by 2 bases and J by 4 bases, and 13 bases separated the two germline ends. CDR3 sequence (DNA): TGCGCCAGCAGCTTATCAGACAGTCGGAATCAGCCCCAGCATTTT. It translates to CASSLSDSRNQPQHF.

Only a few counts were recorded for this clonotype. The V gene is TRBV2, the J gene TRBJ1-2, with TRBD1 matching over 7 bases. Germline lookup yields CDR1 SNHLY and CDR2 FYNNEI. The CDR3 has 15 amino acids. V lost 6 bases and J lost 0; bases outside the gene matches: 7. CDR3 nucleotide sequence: TGTGCCAGCAGCGTGGCAGGGGGGTCTAACTATGGCTACACCTTC. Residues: CASSVAGGSNYGYTF.

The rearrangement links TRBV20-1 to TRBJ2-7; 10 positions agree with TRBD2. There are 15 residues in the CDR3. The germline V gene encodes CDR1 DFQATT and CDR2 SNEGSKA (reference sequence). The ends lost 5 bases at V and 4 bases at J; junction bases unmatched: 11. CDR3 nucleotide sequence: TGCAGTGCTTACCCCGGGACTAGCGATTCATACGAGCAGTACTTC. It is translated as CSAYPGTSDSYEQYF.